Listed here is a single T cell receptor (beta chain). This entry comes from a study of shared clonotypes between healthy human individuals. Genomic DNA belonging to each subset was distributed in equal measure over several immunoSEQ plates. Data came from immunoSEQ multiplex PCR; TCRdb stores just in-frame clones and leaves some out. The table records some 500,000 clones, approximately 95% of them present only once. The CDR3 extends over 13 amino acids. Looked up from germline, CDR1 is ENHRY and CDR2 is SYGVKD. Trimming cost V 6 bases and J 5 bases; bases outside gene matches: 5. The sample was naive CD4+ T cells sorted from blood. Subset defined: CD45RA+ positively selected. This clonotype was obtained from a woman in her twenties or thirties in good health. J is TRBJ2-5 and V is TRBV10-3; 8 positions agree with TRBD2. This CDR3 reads CAISRLASETQYF. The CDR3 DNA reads TGTGCCATCAGCAGACTAGCGAGCGAGACCCAGTACTTC.